This TCR beta chain comes out of a study of T cell responses to AZD1222 COVID-19 vaccine. Background on the study: Pooled samples include second doses given at about 4 or 12 weeks.

TCRdb's copy holds only in-frame clones and misses some; the assay was immunoSEQ multiplex PCR. The profile covers around 110,000 clones, with approximately 93% appearing a single time and 2.5% to 3% taken by the ten largest. CDR3 size: 18 residues. V lost 3 bases to trimming and J lost 1 base, with 16 bases between them. Germline loops: CDR1 MNHEY, CDR2 SMNVEV (reference sequence). V is TRBV27 and J is TRBJ1-6; D unresolved. The source was peripheral blood, collected on day 0 of AZD1222 vaccination. The source of this sequence is an adult in good health. The CDR3 DNA reads TGTGCCAGCAGTTTTAGCACTTGGATCAGTTCCTATAATTCACCCCTCCACTTT. This codes for CASSFSTWISSYNSPLHF.